These T cell receptor beta chains were read from a single sample in a study of T cell responses to AZD1222 COVID-19 vaccine. Only in-frame clones appear in the TCRdb table, and some are missing; sequencing was by immunoSEQ multiplex PCR. The sample shows 100,000 to 150,000 clones, about nine tenths of them seen only once. The sample was peripheral blood, taken on day 0 of AZD1222 vaccination. Source of these receptors: an adult in good health. CDR3s include the opening cysteine and the closing phenylalanine or tryptophan.

J | V | CDR3
TRBJ2-5 | TRBV6-2/TRBV6-3 | CASSPSPDRVETQYF
TRBJ1-3 | TRBV6-6 | CASRPWTRPGNTIYF
TRBJ2-1 | TRBV12-3/TRBV12-4 | CATQDGPNEQFF
TRBJ2-2 | TRBV10-3 | CAISVLLSGAGGELFF
TRBJ2-3 | TRBV5-1 | CASSLGLASTDTQYF
TRBJ2-7 | TRBV28 | CASSFLAGVAYEQYF
TRBJ2-2 | TRBV5-1 | CASSFDREVGELFF
TRBJ2-4 | TRBV3-1/TRBV3-2 | CASSQDGAIQYF
TRBJ2-1 | TRBV11-3 | CASSFSGGRIEQFF
TRBJ1-5 | TRBV30 | CAWSVGLGQPQHF
TRBJ1-6 | TRBV5-4 | CASSPYQPGSSYNSPLHF
TRBJ2-4 | TRBV19 | CATTGQHKNIQYF
TRBJ1-1 | TRBV27 | CASSFRSSGVEAFF
TRBJ2-3 | TRBV10-1 | CASSEGTAADTQYF
TRBJ2-7 | TRBV4-3 | CASSQDLAGQGNHEQYF
TRBJ2-5 | TRBV19 | CASSILSARQETQYF
TRBJ2-2 | TRBV6-2/TRBV6-3 | CASSPGLTNTGELFF
TRBJ2-3 | TRBV19 | CASSPGSSWTSGTDTQYF
TRBJ2-5 | TRBV4-3 | CASSRGGGAEETQYF
TRBJ2-1 | TRBV11-3 | CASSLEQGSYNEQFF
TRBJ2-1 | TRBV9 | CASSEDTLFYNEQFF
TRBJ2-6 | TRBV5-1 | CASSPVGSGANVLTF
TRBJ1-2 | TRBV21-1 | CASSGPTGDYGYTF
TRBJ2-3 | TRBV20-1 | CSVLGLVAQYF
TRBJ2-7 | TRBV5-5 | CASSSDHEQYF
TRBJ2-5 | TRBV20-1 | CSASGGTQYF
TRBJ1-2 | TRBV11-2 | CASSINRDGYTF
TRBJ2-7 | TRBV6-2/TRBV6-3 | CASSLSRGLSSYEQYF
TRBJ1-3 | TRBV18 | CASSPAPGGNTIYF